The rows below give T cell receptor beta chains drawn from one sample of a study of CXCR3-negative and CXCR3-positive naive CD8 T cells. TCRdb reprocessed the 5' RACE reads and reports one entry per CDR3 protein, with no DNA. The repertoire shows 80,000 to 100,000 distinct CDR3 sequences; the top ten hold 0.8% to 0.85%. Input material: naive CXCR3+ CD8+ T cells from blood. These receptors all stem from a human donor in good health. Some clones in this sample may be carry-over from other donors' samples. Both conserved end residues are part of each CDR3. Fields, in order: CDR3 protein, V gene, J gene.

cdr3_aa: CASSLFPGGSSPLHF
v_call: TRBV28
j_call: TRBJ1-6

cdr3_aa: CSADRTGENTEAFF
v_call: TRBV20-1
j_call: TRBJ1-1

cdr3_aa: CSAISTGSRNEQFF
v_call: TRBV20-1
j_call: TRBJ2-1

cdr3_aa: CASSRAGGYQETQYF
v_call: TRBV28
j_call: TRBJ2-5

cdr3_aa: CASSQYRGETQYF
v_call: TRBV4-1
j_call: TRBJ2-5

cdr3_aa: CASSLERIGTEAFF
v_call: TRBV27
j_call: TRBJ1-1

cdr3_aa: CASSLGTDLYNEQFF
v_call: TRBV5-1
j_call: TRBJ2-1

cdr3_aa: CAYQSGTNEKLFF
v_call: TRBV30
j_call: TRBJ1-4

cdr3_aa: CASSFPPETPLSEQYF
v_call: TRBV6-2/TRBV6-3
j_call: TRBJ2-7

cdr3_aa: CASSLDYLGSNTGELFF
v_call: TRBV6-5
j_call: TRBJ2-2

cdr3_aa: CASSGWTGELFF
v_call: TRBV9
j_call: TRBJ2-2

cdr3_aa: CASSSGQGYGELFF
v_call: TRBV28
j_call: TRBJ2-2

cdr3_aa: CAISEIGSGGEEQYF
v_call: TRBV10-3
j_call: TRBJ2-7

cdr3_aa: CASSKFWQGNSPLHF
v_call: TRBV21-1
j_call: TRBJ1-6

cdr3_aa: CSAVGGTQDTQYF
v_call: TRBV29-1
j_call: TRBJ2-3

cdr3_aa: CSVSARNEQFF
v_call: TRBV29-1
j_call: TRBJ2-1

cdr3_aa: CASSQGPGRLDTGTEAFF
v_call: TRBV4-3
j_call: TRBJ1-1

cdr3_aa: CASSFTGQGFYEQFF
v_call: TRBV5-6
j_call: TRBJ2-1

cdr3_aa: CASRSTGLAGDTGELFF
v_call: TRBV5-4
j_call: TRBJ2-2

cdr3_aa: CASSRPTVSNQPQHF
v_call: TRBV6-5
j_call: TRBJ1-5

cdr3_aa: CAWSSPPGQGASNEQFF
v_call: TRBV30
j_call: TRBJ2-1

cdr3_aa: CSVDGDTGELFF
v_call: TRBV29-1
j_call: TRBJ2-2

cdr3_aa: CASGLDLGQGATEAFF
v_call: TRBV12-5
j_call: TRBJ1-1

cdr3_aa: CASSLFQGSDTQYF
v_call: TRBV28
j_call: TRBJ2-3

cdr3_aa: CASMNWGSWETQYF
v_call: TRBV2
j_call: TRBJ2-5

cdr3_aa: CASIPGAEGGDTQYF
v_call: TRBV9
j_call: TRBJ2-3

cdr3_aa: CSAWESGANVLTF
v_call: TRBV20-1
j_call: TRBJ2-6

cdr3_aa: CSVEVGMNTEAFF
v_call: TRBV29-1
j_call: TRBJ1-1

cdr3_aa: CASSQSLTGHYGYTF
v_call: TRBV4-1
j_call: TRBJ1-2

cdr3_aa: CASSYGGGGTEAFF
v_call: TRBV6-5
j_call: TRBJ1-1

cdr3_aa: CASSMTGRNEQFF
v_call: TRBV19
j_call: TRBJ2-1

cdr3_aa: CASSATGLEETQYF
v_call: TRBV7-9
j_call: TRBJ2-5

cdr3_aa: CASSFGGLAEAFF
v_call: TRBV5-1
j_call: TRBJ1-1

cdr3_aa: CASSVAGTSNSPLHF
v_call: TRBV9
j_call: TRBJ1-6

cdr3_aa: CSASMSLAGELFF
v_call: TRBV29-1
j_call: TRBJ2-2

cdr3_aa: CASSYALAEPSYEQYF
v_call: TRBV7-9
j_call: TRBJ2-7

cdr3_aa: CASSFNFEGRRGLYTDTQYF
v_call: TRBV12-3/TRBV12-4
j_call: TRBJ2-3

cdr3_aa: CASSHQTGRQPQHF
v_call: TRBV3-1
j_call: TRBJ1-5

cdr3_aa: CSVEPRGRTEAFF
v_call: TRBV29-1
j_call: TRBJ1-1

cdr3_aa: CASRGGGGEQFF
v_call: TRBV4-2
j_call: TRBJ2-1

cdr3_aa: CASSQGSDDQPQHF
v_call: TRBV3-1
j_call: TRBJ1-5